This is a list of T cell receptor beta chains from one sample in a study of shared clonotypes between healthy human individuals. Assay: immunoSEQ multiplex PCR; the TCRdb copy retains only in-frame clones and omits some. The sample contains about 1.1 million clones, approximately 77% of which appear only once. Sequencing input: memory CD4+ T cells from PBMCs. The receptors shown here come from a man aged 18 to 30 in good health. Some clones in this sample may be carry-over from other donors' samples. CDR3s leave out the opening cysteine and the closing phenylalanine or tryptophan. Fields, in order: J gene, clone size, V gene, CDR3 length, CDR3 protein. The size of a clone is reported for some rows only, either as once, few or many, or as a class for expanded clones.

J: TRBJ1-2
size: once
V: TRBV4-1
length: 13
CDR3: ASSQDRGRGYGYT

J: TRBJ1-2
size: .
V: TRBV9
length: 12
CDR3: ASSGGQGAYGYT

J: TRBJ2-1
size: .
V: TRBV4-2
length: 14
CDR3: ASSQESSGFYNEQF

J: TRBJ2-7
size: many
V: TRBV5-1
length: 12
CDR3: ASSTEASGDEQY

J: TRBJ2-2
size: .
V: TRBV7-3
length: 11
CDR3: ASSETSAGELF

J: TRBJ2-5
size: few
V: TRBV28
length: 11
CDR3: ASSSAVRAAQY

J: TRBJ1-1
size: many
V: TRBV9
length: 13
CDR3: ASSPTGQGNTEAF

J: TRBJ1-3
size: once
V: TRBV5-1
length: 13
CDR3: ASSLGQGPGNTIY

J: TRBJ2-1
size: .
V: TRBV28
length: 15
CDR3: ASSSLQGNGSYNEQF

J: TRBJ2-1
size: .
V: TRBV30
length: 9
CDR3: AWRGRDEQF

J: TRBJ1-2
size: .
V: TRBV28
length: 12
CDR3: ASSYTGGDYGYT

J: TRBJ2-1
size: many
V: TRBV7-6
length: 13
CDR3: ASSKTGRVSNEQF

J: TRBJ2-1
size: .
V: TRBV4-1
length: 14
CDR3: ASSQDGGGTYNEQF

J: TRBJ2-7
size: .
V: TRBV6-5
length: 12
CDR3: ASSRPDIRGEQY

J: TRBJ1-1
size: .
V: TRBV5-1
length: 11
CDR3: ASNVAENTEAF

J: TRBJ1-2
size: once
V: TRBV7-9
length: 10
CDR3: ASSHGNYGYT

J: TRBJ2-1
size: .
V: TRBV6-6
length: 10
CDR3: AASRPNNEQF